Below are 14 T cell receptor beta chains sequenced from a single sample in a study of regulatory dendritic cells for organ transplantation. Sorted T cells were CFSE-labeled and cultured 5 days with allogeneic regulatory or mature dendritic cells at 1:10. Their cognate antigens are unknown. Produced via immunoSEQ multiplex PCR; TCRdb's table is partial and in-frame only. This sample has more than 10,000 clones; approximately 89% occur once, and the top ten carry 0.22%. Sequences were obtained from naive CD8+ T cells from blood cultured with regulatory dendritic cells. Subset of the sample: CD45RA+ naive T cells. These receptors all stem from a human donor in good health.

This CDR3 is CASSFSGGGETQYF. The CDR3 DNA sequence: TGTGCCAGCAGTTTTAGCGGGGGCGGGGAGACCCAGTACTTC. The rearrangement uses TRBV28 and TRBJ2-5; 9 bases match TRBD2. CDR1 MDHEN and CDR2 SYDVKM come from the germline V gene. J was trimmed by 5 bases and V by 3 bases; bases with no gene match: 4. There are 14 residues in the CDR3.

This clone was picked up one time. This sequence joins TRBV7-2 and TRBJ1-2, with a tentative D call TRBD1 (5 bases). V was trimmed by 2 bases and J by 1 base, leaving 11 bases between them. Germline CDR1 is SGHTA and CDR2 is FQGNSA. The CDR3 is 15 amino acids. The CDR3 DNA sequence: TGTGCCAGCAGCTTAAGTTCTGGGGGTAACTATGGCTACACCTTC. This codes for CASSLSSGGNYGYTF. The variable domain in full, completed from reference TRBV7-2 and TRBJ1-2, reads GAGVSQSPSNKVTEKGKDVELRCDPISGHTALYWYRQSLGQGLEFLIYFQGNSAPDKSGLPSDRFSAERTGGSVSTLTIQRTQQEDSAVYLCASSLSSGGNYGYTFGSGTRLTVV.

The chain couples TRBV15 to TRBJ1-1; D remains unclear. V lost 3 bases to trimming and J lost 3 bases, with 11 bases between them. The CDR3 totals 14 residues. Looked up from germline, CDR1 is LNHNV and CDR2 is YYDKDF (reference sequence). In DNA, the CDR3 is TGTGCCACCAGCAGTGTCAATGTGGACACTGAAGCTTTCTTT. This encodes CATSSVNVDTEAFF.

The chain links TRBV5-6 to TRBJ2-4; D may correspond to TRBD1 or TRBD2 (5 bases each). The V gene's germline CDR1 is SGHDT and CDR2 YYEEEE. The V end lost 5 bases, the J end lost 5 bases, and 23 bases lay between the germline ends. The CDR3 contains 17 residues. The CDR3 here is CASSQIRVGALENIQYF. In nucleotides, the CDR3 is TGTGCCAGCAGTCAGATCAGGGTGGGAGCCCTCGAAAACATTCAGTACTTC.

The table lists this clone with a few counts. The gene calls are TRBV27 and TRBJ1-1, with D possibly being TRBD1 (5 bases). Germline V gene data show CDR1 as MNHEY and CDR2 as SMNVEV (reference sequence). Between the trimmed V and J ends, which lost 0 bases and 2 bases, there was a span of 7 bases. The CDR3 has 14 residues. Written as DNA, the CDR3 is TGTGCCAGCAGTTTATCGGGGGGAAACACTGAAGCTTTCTTT. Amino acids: CASSLSGGNTEAFF.

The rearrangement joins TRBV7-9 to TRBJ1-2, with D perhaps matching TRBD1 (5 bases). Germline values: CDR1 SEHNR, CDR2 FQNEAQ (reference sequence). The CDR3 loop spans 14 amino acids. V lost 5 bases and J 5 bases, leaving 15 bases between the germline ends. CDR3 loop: CASSVLGAVYGYTF. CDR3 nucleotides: TGTGCCAGCAGCGTCCTCGGGGCCGTGTATGGCTACACCTTC.

Written as DNA, the CDR3 is TGTGCCAGTAGTACCCCTTACAGTGATGGCTACACCTTC. This gives the protein CASSTPYSDGYTF. The genes are TRBV19 and TRBJ1-2, with D unclear. The V gene lost 4 bases and the J gene lost 6 bases, with 12 bases spanning the gap. Germline V lookup: CDR1 LNHDA, CDR2 SQIVND (reference sequence). The CDR3 consists of 13 residues.

CDR3 loop: CAGSEVGTDTQYF. The CDR3, as DNA: TGTGCCGGCTCTGAGGTAGGCACAGATACGCAGTATTTT. The chain links TRBV27 to TRBJ2-3; no reliable D call. There are 13 residues in the CDR3. Germline V lookup: CDR1 MNHEY, CDR2 SMNVEV (reference sequence). Trimming removed 11 bases from V and 1 base from J, with 13 bases in between.

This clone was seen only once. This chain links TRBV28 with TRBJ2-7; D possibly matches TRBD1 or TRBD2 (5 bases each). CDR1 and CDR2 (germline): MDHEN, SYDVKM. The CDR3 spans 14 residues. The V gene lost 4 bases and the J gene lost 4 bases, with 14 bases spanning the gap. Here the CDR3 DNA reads TGTGCCAGCAGTTACCCGGGATCAGGGTACGAGCAGTACTTC. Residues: CASSYPGSGYEQYF.

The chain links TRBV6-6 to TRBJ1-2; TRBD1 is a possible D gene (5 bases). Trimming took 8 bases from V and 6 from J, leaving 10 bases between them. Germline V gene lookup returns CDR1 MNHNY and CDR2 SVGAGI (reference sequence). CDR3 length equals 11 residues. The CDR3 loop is CASGSTDGYTF. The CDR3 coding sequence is TGTGCCAGCGGCTCGACAGATGGCTACACCTTC.

The CDR3 nucleotides read TGTGCCAGCAGTTACACGGTTGCCTACAATGAGCAGTTCTTC. It yields the protein CASSYTVAYNEQFF. The rearrangement links TRBV6-5 to TRBJ2-1; D ambiguous. This CDR3 has 14 residues. Deletions cut 2 bases from V and 2 bases from J, with 7 bases between. Germline loops: CDR1 MNHEY, CDR2 SVGAGI.

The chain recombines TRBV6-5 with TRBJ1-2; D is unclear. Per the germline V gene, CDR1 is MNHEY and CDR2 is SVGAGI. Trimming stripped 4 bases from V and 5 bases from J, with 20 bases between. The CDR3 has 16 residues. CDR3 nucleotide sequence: TGTGCCAGCAGTTTCCGTAGTTTTGGACGGGGATATGGCTACACCTTC. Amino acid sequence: CASSFRSFGRGYGYTF.

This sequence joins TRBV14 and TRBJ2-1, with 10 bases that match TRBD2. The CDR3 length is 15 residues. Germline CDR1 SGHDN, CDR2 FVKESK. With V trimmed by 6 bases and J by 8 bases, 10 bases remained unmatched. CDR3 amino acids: CASSPPGLAIHEQFF. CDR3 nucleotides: TGTGCCAGCAGTCCACCGGGACTAGCGATCCATGAGCAGTTCTTC.

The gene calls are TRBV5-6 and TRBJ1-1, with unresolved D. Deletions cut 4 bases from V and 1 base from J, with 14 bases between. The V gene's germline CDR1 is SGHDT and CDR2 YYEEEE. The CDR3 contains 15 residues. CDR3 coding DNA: TGTGCCAGCAGCCCAACGAATCCAGGGAACACTGAAGCTTTCTTT. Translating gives CASSPTNPGNTEAFF. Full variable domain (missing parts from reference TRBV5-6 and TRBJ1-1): DAGVTQSPTHLIKTRGQQVTLRCSPKSGHDTVSWYQQALGQGPQFIFQYYEEEERQRGNFPDRFSGHQFPNYSSELNVNALLLGDSALYLCASSPTNPGNTEAFFGQGTRLTVV.